The sequence of this T cell receptor (beta chain) was determined in a study of cytomegalovirus exposure and HLA in healthy donors. Study-level results: Another analysis was done later, and it associated over 15,000 TCR beta sequences with HLA alleles at 0.05 false discovery rate. Most of the CMV-associated TCR beta chains (in a later analysis) appeared to be HLA-restricted.

In the case of this clone: Its antigen is not identified.

Germline V gives CDR1 SNHLY, CDR2 FYNNEI. V trimming: 6 bases; J trimming: 4 bases; junction bases outside the gene matches: 6. The CDR3 is 15 residues long. Vbeta (60) and Jbeta (13) primers were used in the PCR. Here immunoSEQ multiplex PCR was the method, and the copy in TCRdb shows in-frame clones only, minus some. The sample lists under 150,000 clones, about 80% occurring once. The chain has TRBV2 and TRBJ2-1; 10 nucleotides match TRBD1. Sequenced material: PBMCs. The sequence came from a man aged 25-45 years in good health and CMV-seropositive. Here the CDR3 reads CASSYGTGEYNEQFF. The CDR3 DNA reads as TGTGCCAGCAGCTACGGGACAGGGGAATACAATGAGCAGTTCTTC.